This T cell receptor (beta chain) was sequenced in a study of shared clonotypes between healthy human individuals. Assay used: immunoSEQ multiplex PCR; TCRdb lists only in-frame clones, some missing. Of around 2,000,000 clones in the sample, about 95% were seen once. Naive CD8 cells, CD45RO-negative and positively selected for CCR7, excluded terminally differentiated effector memory CD45RA+ cells. The germline V gene has CDR1 SGHVS and CDR2 FQNEAQ. Between the trimmed V and J ends, which lost 0 bases and 3 bases, there was a span of 6 bases. The CDR3 has 13 residues. The sequenced sample consisted of naive CD8+ T cells sorted from blood. This receptor was taken from a man aged 18 to 30 in good health. The gene calls are TRBV7-8 and TRBJ2-7; D not certain. The CDR3 loop is CASSLAVGYEQYF. DNA of the CDR3: TGTGCCAGCAGCTTAGCGGTGGGCTACGAGCAGTACTTC. The whole variable domain, filled in from reference TRBV7-8 and TRBJ2-7, reads GAGVSQSPRYKVAKRGQDVALRCDPISGHVSLFWYQQALGQGPEFLTYFQNEAQLDKSGLPSDRFFAERPEGSVSTLKIQRTQQEDSAVYLCASSLAVGYEQYFGPGTRLTVT.